Each of the 12 T cell receptor delta chains below was sequenced from the same sample in a study of gamma-delta chains in newborns, infants, children. TCRdb made new clone calls on the reads using CATT. Here the sample spans some 4,000 delta-chain clones, more than 5% being singletons. The sample was blood. The receptor set was obtained from a child who was a newborn, infant or young child, either healthy, febrile or measles-vaccinated (not recorded which).

This clone was found a few times. The V and J genes are TRDV2 and TRDJ3; 11 bases line up with TRDD3. The germline CDR1 and CDR2 sequences are GEAIGNYY and EKD. The junction had 9 bases not matched to a gene; V was cut back by 3 bases and J by 0 bases. The length of the CDR3 is 20 residues. The CDR3 region has the DNA TGTGCCTGTGACTCCGTACTGGGGGATATCAGCTCCTGGGACACCCGACAGATGTTTTTC. This sequence encodes CACDSVLGDISSWDTRQMFF.

For this clone: It may be a read error: a sequence one base away is much more abundant. The chain combines TRDV2 with TRDJ2, with TRDD3 identical over 9 bases. CDR1 and CDR2 from the germline V gene are GEAIGNYY and EKD. The CDR3 totals 15 residues. V trimming: 2 bases; J trimming: 1 base; junction bases outside the gene matches: 1. CDR3 region: CACDKLGDLTAQLFF. As DNA, the CDR3 is TGTGCCTGTGACAAACTGGGGGATTTGACAGCACAACTCTTCTTT.

This clone has only a few counts. The chain couples TRDV2 to TRDJ3; D gene uncertain. Looked up from germline, CDR1 is GEAIGNYY and CDR2 is EKD. With 3 bases removed from V and 0 bases from J, the gap between germline ends came to 11 bases. This CDR3 has 17 residues. The CDR3: CACDASGFSWDTRQMFF. The CDR3 DNA sequence: TGTGCCTGTGACGCTTCTGGCTTCTCCTGGGACACCCGACAGATGTTTTTC.

This clone was seen a few times. A mismatch at residue 13 separates the TCRdb protein from the translated DNA, so the protein presented here was translated from the DNA. V usage is TRDV2 and J usage is TRDJ3; TRDD3 matches 7 bases. The CDR3 runs to 18 residues. The germline V gene has CDR1 GEAIGNYY and CDR2 EKD. Here the CDR3 DNA reads TGTGCCTGTGACACCCTGGGGGTGAGCTCCTGGGACGCCCGACAGATGTTTTTC. It specifies CACDTLGVSSWDARQMFF.

This clone is medium-sized (0.01 to 0.1%) within its sample. This likely stems from a read error, as it lies one base from a far larger clone. The same CDR3 arises from other DNA sequences in this sample as well. This chain joins TRDV2 and TRDJ3; 11 bases agree with TRDD3. The ends lost 1 base at V and 2 bases at J; junction bases unmatched: 3. CDR3 size: 18 residues. Germline V CDR1 and CDR2: GEAIGNYY, EKD. The chain's CDR3 is CACDTVLGDTWDTRQMFF. CDR3 sequence (DNA): TGTGCCTGTGACACGGTACTGGGGGATACCTGGGACACCCGACAGATGTTTTTC.

This clone is classed as medium-sized. This chain links TRDV2 with TRDJ2, with 11 bases aligning to TRDD3. Unmatched junction bases numbered 4, after V lost 2 bases and J lost 0 bases. Germline values: CDR1 GEAIGNYY, CDR2 EKD. This CDR3 has 17 residues. DNA of the CDR3: TGTGCCTGTGACATACTGGGGGATATAACTTTGACAGCACAACTCTTCTTT. This encodes CACDILGDITLTAQLFF.

The chain couples TRDV2 to TRDJ3, with 8 bases identical to TRDD3. The V and J ends lost 3 bases and 0 bases, in that order; junction bases with no gene match: 9. Germline assignment: CDR1 GEAIGNYY and CDR2 EKD. This CDR3 is 19 amino acids long. CDR3 protein: CACDAGWGTSSWDTRQMFF. DNA for the CDR3: TGTGCCTGTGACGCAGGCTGGGGGACCAGCTCCTGGGACACCCGACAGATGTTTTTC.

This clone showed up just a few times. This chain connects TRDV2 to TRDJ2, with 13 bases that match TRDD3. This CDR3 contains 18 residues. J lost 3 bases, V lost 2 bases, and 8 bases had no gene match. CDR1 GEAIGNYY and CDR2 EKD come from the germline V gene. The CDR3 is CACDIVLGDTRMTAQLFF. CDR3 DNA: TGTGCCTGTGACATTGTACTGGGGGATACGCGGATGACAGCACAACTCTTCTTT.

This clone was detected only a few times. J is TRDJ3 and V is TRDV2, with TRDD3 identical over 12 bases. TCRdb does not report a J gene; here it was assigned by matching the DNA to germline references. CDR1 and CDR2 (germline): GEAIGNYY, EKD. There are 21 residues in the CDR3. Trimming removed 1 base from V and 2 bases from J; junction bases left unmatched: 11. The DNA for the CDR3 is TGTGCCTGTGACACGACGGGACTGGGGGATACTGGCCCCTGGGACACCCGACAGATGTTTTTC. Protein: CACDTTGLGDTGPWDTRQMFF.

The gene calls are TRDV2 and TRDJ2; TRDD3 matches at 11 bases. CDR3 length equals 17 residues. Germline trimming cut 2 bases from V and 3 bases from J; bases unmatched to any gene: 7. The germline V gene encodes CDR1 GEAIGNYY and CDR2 EKD. CDR3 in DNA: TGTGCCTGTGACAGATTGGGGGATACGATCCTGACAGCACAACTCTTCTTT. Translated, it gives CACDRLGDTILTAQLFF.

V gene TRDV2 combines with J gene TRDJ2, with TRDD3 matching 8 bases. The V and J ends lost 0 bases and 5 bases, in that order; junction bases with no gene match: 22. There are 21 residues in the CDR3. Germline-derived CDR1 and CDR2 are GEAIGNYY and EKD. CDR3 DNA: TGTGCCTGTGACACCCTAAATTCCGGTTGGGATACGCGTAGGATAACAGCACAACTCTTCTTT. Translation: CACDTLNSGWDTRRITAQLFF.

As regards this clone: TCRdb's listed protein matches a much larger clone and diverges from this DNA's translation at residue 8, likely through a read error; the protein shown comes from the DNA. The chain employs TRDV2 and TRDJ3, with D possibly matching TRDD3 (6 bases). This CDR3 region has 18 residues. Trimming removed 0 bases at V and 2 bases at J, with 13 bases between. Germline V gene data show CDR1 as GEAIGNYY and CDR2 as EKD. CDR3 in amino acids: CACDTVLRDTWDTRQMFF. The CDR3 DNA follows: TGTGCCTGTGACACCGTACTGAGGGATACCTGGGACACCCGACAGATGTTTTTC.